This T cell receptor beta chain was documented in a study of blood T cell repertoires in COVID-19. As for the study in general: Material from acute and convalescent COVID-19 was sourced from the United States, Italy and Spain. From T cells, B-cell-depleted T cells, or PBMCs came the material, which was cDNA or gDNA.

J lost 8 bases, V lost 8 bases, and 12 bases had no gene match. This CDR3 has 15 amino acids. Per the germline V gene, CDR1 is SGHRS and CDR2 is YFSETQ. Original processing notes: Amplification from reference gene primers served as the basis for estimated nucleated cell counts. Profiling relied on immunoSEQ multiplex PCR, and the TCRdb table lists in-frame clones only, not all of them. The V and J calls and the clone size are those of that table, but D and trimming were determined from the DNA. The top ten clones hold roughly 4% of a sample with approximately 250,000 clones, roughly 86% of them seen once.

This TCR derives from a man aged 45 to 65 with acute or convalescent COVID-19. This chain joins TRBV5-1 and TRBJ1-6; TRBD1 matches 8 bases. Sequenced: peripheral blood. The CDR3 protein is CASKRIEQGDSPLHF. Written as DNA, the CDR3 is TGCGCCAGTAAAAGGATCGAACAGGGGGATTCACCCCTCCACTTT.